This TCR beta chain was captured in a study of shared clonotypes between healthy human individuals. Across the study: CD4 naive cells filled three plates per donor, CD4 memory three, CD8 naive two and CD8 memory one. The study, taken as a whole, reports: Some naive CD4 clonotypes, 4% to 6%, turned up in common across a handful of donors. Larger richness was generally estimated for naive than memory subsets.

A remark on this clone: Its antigen is as yet unknown. This same CDR3 is encoded by further DNA sequences in the sample.

Sequenced by immunoSEQ multiplex PCR; TCRdb stores in-frame clones only, minus some. The sample has millions of clones, about 94% seen once. As defined, naive CD8 cells were CD45RO-negative and positively selected for CCR7, with terminally differentiated effector memory CD45RA+ cells excluded. The sequence derives from a man younger than 35 in good health. The sequenced material came from naive CD8+ T cells sorted from blood.

The DNA of the CDR3 is TGTGCCAGCAGCCTGGGGGGCCGCTACGAGCAGTACTTC. Protein product: CASSLGGRYEQYF. This chain joins TRBV5-4 and TRBJ2-7; the D gene could be TRBD1 or TRBD2 (6 bases each). This CDR3 has 13 amino acids. Trimming pared 4 bases from V and 3 bases from J, leaving 11 bases between. Germline-derived CDR1 and CDR2 are SGHNT and YYREEE (reference sequence).